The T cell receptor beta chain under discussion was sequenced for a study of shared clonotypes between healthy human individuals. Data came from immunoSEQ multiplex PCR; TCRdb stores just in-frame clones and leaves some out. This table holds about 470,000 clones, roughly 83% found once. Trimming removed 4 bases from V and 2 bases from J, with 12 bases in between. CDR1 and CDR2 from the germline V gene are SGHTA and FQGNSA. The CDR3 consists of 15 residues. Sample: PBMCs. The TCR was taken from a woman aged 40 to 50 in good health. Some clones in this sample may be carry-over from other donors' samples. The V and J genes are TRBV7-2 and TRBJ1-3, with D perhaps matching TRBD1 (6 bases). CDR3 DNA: TGTGCCAGCAGCTCCTCCAGGGGTCCTGGAAACACCATATATTTT. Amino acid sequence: CASSSSRGPGNTIYF. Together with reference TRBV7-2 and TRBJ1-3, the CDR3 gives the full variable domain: GAGVSQSPSNKVTEKGKDVELRCDPISGHTALYWYRQSLGQGLEFLIYFQGNSAPDKSGLPSDRFSAERTGGSVSTLTIQRTQQEDSAVYLCASSSSRGPGNTIYFGEGSWLTVV.